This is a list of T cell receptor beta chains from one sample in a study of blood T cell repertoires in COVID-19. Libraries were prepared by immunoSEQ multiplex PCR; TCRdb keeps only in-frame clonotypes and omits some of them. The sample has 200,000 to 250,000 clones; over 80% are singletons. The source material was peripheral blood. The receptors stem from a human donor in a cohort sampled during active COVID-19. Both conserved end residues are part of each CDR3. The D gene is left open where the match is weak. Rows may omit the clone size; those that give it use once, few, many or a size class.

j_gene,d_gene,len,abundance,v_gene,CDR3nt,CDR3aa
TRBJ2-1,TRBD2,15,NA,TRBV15,TGTGCCACCAGCAGAGTACCCAGGGAGGGCAATGAGCAGTTCTTC,CATSRVPREGNEQFF
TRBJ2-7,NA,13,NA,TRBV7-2,TGTGCCAGCAGCGCCCGGGAGAAGTACGAGCAGTACTTC,CASSAREKYEQYF
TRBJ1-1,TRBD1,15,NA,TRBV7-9,TGTGCCAGCAGCAACCAACGACAGGGGGGCACTGAAGCTTTCTTT,CASSNQRQGGTEAFF
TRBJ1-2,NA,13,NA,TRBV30,TGTGCCTGGAGTGTACAGGGTGGATATGGCTACACCTTC,CAWSVQGGYGYTF
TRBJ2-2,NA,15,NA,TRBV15,TGTGCCACCAGCACCGCACCGGAGGACACCGGGGAGCTGTTTTTT,CATSTAPEDTGELFF
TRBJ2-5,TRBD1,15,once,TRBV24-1,TGTGCCACCAGTGAGCCCTACAGGGGACGGGAGACCCAGTACTTC,CATSEPYRGRETQYF
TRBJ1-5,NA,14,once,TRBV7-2,TGTGCCAGCAGCCCCGGGGGTAGCAATCAGCCCCAGCATTTT,CASSPGGSNQPQHF
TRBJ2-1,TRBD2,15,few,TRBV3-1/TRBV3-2,TGTGCCAGCAGCCAAGGTGGGGCGGGAGGGGATGAGCAGTTCTTC,CASSQGGAGGDEQFF
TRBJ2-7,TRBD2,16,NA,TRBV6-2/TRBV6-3,TGTGCCAGCAGTTACGCAGGAATTAGCGGGATCTACGAGCAGTACTTC,CASSYAGISGIYEQYF
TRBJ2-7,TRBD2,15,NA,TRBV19,TGTGCCAGTAGTATCGGACTAGCGGGAGGGTACGAGCAGTACTTC,CASSIGLAGGYEQYF
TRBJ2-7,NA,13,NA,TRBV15,TGTGCCACCAGCAGAGATGGCCCCTACGAGCAGTACTTC,CATSRDGPYEQYF
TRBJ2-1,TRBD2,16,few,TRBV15,TGTGCCACCAGCAAAACTAGCGAGCAGGTTATCAATGAGCAGTTCTTC,CATSKTSEQVINEQFF
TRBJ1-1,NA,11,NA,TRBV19,TGTGGGGTTCAGGGGAACACTGAAGCTTTCTTT,CGVQGNTEAFF
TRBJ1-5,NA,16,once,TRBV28,TGTGCCAGCAGTTTAGTTAGGTGGGCCCCGCATCAGCCCCAGCATTTT,CASSLVRWAPHQPQHF
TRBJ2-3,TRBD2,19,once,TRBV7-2,TGTGCCAGCAGCCCCCCAGGACTAGCGGGAGTGGGGGTGGGGGATACGCAGTATTTT,CASSPPGLAGVGVGDTQYF
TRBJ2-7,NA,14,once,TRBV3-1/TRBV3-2,TGTGCCAGCAGCCTAGGGAGCGCAGGAAGGCGGCAGTACTTC,CASSLGSAGRRQYF
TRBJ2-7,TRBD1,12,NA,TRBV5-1,TGCGCCAGCAGCTGGGACAGGTACGAGCAGTACTTC,CASSWDRYEQYF
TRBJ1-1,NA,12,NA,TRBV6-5,TGTGCCAGCAGACAGGGCGGCACTGAAGCTTTCTTT,CASRQGGTEAFF
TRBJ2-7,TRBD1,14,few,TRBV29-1,TGCAGCGTTGAAGGGGACAGGGATTTCTACGAGCAGTACTTC,CSVEGDRDFYEQYF
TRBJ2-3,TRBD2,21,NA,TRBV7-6,TGTGCCAGCAGCTCGGCGATGCTGACTAGCGGGAGGGCCGAGGTAACAGATACGCAGTATTTT,CASSSAMLTSGRAEVTDTQYF
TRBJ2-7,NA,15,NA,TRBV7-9,TGTGCCAGCAGCTCCCAGGCCGGGGGCTCCTACGAGCAGTACTTC,CASSSQAGGSYEQYF
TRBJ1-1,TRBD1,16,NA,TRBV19,TGTGCCAGTACCGGAAGGGGGCTTTCCTCGGACACTGAAGCTTTCTTT,CASTGRGLSSDTEAFF
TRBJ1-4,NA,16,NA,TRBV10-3,TGTGCCATCAGACAGGGCTATACCCCAACTAATGAAAAACTGTTTTTT,CAIRQGYTPTNEKLFF
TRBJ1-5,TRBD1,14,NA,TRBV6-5,TGTGCCAGCAGGACGGACAGGGGGAATCAGCCCCAGCATTTT,CASRTDRGNQPQHF
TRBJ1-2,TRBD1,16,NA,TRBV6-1,TGTGCCAGCAGTGAGGACAGGGGAGGGAGTTACTATGGCTACACCTTC,CASSEDRGGSYYGYTF
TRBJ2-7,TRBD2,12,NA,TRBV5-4,TGTGCCTGGGAGGGGAGGGCCCTCGAGCAGTACTTC,CAWEGRALEQYF
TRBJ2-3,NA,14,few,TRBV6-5,TGTGCCAGCAGTTCTCCGGGGTTCACAGATACGCAGTATTTT,CASSSPGFTDTQYF
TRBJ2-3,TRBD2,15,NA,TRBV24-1,TGTGCCACCAGTGATTACGGCGGGAGCTCAGATACGCAGTATTTT,CATSDYGGSSDTQYF
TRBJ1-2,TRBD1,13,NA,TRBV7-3,TGTGCCAGCAGCTTACGACAGGGAGATGGCTACACCTTC,CASSLRQGDGYTF
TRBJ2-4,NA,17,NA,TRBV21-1,TGTGCCAGCAGCAAAGTTAACGGGGTCCTAGCCAAAAACATTCAGTACTTC,CASSKVNGVLAKNIQYF
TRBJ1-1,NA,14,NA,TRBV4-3,TGCGCCAGCAGCCAAGCGAGCCTAAACACTGAAGCTTTCTTT,CASSQASLNTEAFF
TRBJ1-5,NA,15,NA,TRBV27,TGTGCCAGCAGCCTCACAGGGAAAGGGACTCAGCCCCAGCATTTT,CASSLTGKGTQPQHF
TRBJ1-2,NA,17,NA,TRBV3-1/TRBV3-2,TGTGCCAGCAGCCAAGAGGGGGACACCCTATCCTTCTATGGCTACACCTTC,CASSQEGDTLSFYGYTF
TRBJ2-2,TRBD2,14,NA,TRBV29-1,TGCAGCGTTGTGGGCGGGAGGTTGTCCGGGGAGCTGTTTTTT,CSVVGGRLSGELFF
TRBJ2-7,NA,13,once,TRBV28,TGTGCCAGCAGTTTATCCCCTCGCTACGAGCAGTACTTC,CASSLSPRYEQYF
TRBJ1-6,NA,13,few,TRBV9,TGTGCCAGCAGCGTAGCGCCGGATTCACCCCTCCACTTT,CASSVAPDSPLHF
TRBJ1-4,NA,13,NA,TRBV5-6,TGTGCCAGCAGCTTAACCTATAATGAAAAACTGTTTTTT,CASSLTYNEKLFF
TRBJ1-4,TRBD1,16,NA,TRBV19,TGTGCCAGTAGTATTTGGACAGGGGGCCGGAATGAAAAACTGTTTTTT,CASSIWTGGRNEKLFF
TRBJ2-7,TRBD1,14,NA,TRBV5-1,TGCGCCAGCAGCTTCACAGGGGATTCCTACGAGCAGTACTTC,CASSFTGDSYEQYF
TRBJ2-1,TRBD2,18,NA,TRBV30,TGTGCCTGGAGTGTAACTAGCGGGGGGGTTCGGGCCTACAATGAGCAGTTCTTC,CAWSVTSGGVRAYNEQFF
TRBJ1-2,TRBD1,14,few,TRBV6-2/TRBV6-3,TGTGCCAGCAGTTTCGGGACAGGGGGACGGGGCTACACCTTC,CASSFGTGGRGYTF
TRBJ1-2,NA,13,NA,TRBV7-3,TGTGCCAGCAGCCCGCAGCAGGGGTATGGCTACACCTTC,CASSPQQGYGYTF
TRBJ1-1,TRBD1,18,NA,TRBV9,TGTGCCAGCAGCGTCGGATTAAACCGCCGAGACAGGGATGCAGAAGCTTTCTTT,CASSVGLNRRDRDAEAFF
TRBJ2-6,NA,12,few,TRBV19,TGTGCCAGCCAGTCTGGGGCCAACGTCCTGACTTTC,CASQSGANVLTF
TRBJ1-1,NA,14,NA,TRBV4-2,TGTGCCAGCAGCCAAGATTATTCGAACACTGAAGCTTTCTTT,CASSQDYSNTEAFF
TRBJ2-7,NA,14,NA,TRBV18,TGTGCCAGCTCTGGTCAGGGAGGTTCCTACGAGCAGTACTTC,CASSGQGGSYEQYF
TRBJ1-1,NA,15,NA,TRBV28,TGTGCCAGCGTTCCCTTAAATGGGGCGAAGACTGAAGCTTTCTTT,CASVPLNGAKTEAFF
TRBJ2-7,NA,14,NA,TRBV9,TGTGCCAGCAGCGTAGGCGGGAAAAGCTACGAGCAGTACTTC,CASSVGGKSYEQYF
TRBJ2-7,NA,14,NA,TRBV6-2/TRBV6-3,TGTGCCAGCAGTTACAACTTTGGAGGCTACGAGCAGTACTTC,CASSYNFGGYEQYF
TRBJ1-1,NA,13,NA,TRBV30,TGTGCCTGGAGTCCAGGGTTGAACACTGAAGCTTTCTTT,CAWSPGLNTEAFF
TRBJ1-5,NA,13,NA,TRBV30,TGTGCCTCGGCGAGAGGTAGCAATCAGCCCCAGCATTTT,CASARGSNQPQHF
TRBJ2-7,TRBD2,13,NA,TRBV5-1,TGCGCCAGCAGCTCTCGGGAGGGCTACGAGCAGTACTTC,CASSSREGYEQYF
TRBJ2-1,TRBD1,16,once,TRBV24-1,TGTGCCACCAGTGATTTAACAGGGGGCTCCTACAATGAGCAGTTCTTC,CATSDLTGGSYNEQFF
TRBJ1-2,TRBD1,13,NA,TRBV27,TGTGCCAGCAGCCCGGACAGGGTTTATGGCTACACCTTC,CASSPDRVYGYTF
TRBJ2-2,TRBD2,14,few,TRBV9,TGTGCCAGCACTAGAGCGGGAGACACCGGGGAGCTGTTTTTT,CASTRAGDTGELFF
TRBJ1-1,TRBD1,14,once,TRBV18,TGTGCCAGCTCACCCCTAGACAGGGGCGCTGAAGCTTTCTTT,CASSPLDRGAEAFF
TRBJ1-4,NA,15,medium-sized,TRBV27,TGTGCCAGCAGTTTAGGTCAGGCAACTAATGAAAAACTGTTTTTT,CASSLGQATNEKLFF